This TCR beta chain stems from a study of CD4 T cell repertoires and nickel (dated by TCRdb to between 2020 and 2021). Library preparation used RT-PCR. Instrument used: Illumina MiSeq. TCRdb reran the public reads through fastp at Q25 and MiXCR, keeping productive beta chains. CDR3 protein sequences are deduplicated, and each keeps its most common genes and DNA. The sample table contains some 110 distinct CDR3 sequences; only one count was recorded for 73% of them. About 21% of the sample comes from the top ten. On this clonotype: Its cognate antigen has yet to be identified. It has no much larger one-base neighbor in the sample; base qualities were not kept.

The germline V gene sets CDR1 to LGHNA and CDR2 to YSLEER. Trimming takes 2 bases from V and 5 bases from J, and the germline ends sit 13 bases apart. CDR3 length: 15 amino acids, cysteine to phenylalanine. Only CDR3 DNA remains: 45 bases, in frame from the first base. The source of this sequence is a human donor in a nickel allergy study, with or without nickel allergy (not recorded which). It is not recorded whether this sample comes from one donor or several. The sequenced sample was CD4+ T cells from blood, not recorded whether cultured. The sequence joins TRBV4-3 to TRBJ1-5; the D gene lacks a confident call. Here is the DNA: TGCGCCAGCAGCCAAACAGCGGGGATTCATCAGCCCCAGCATTTT. Translated, this is CASSQTAGIHQPQHF.